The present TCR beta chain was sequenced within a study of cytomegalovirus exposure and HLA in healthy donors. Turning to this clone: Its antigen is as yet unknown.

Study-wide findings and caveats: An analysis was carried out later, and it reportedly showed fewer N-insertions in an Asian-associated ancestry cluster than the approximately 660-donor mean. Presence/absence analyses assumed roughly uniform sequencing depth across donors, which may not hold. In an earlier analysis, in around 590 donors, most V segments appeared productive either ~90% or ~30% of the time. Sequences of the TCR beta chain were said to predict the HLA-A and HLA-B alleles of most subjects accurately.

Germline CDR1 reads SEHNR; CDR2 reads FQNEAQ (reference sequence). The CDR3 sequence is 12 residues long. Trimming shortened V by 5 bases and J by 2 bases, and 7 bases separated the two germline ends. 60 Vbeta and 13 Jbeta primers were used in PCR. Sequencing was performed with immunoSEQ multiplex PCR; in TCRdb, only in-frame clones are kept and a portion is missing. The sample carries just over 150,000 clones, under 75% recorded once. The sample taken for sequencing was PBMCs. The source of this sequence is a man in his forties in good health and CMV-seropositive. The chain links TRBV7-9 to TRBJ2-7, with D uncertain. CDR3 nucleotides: TGTGCCAGCAGCCCCGGTGCCTACGAGCAGTACTTC. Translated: CASSPGAYEQYF.